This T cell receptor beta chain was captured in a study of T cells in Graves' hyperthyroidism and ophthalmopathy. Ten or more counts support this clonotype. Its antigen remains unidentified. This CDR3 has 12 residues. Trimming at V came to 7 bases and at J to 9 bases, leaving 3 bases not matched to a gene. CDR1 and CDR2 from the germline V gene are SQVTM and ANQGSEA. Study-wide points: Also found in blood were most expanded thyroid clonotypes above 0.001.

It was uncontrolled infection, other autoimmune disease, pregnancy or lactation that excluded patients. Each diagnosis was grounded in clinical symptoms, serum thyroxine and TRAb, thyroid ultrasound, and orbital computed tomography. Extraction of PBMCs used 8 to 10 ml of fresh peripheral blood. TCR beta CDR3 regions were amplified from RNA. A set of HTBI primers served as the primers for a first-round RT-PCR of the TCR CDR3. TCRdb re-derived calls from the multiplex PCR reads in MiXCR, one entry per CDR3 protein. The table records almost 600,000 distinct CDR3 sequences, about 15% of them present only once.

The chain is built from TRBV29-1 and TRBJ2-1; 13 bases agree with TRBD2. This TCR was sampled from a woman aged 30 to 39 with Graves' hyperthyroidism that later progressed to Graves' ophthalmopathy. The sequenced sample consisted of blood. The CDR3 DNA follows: TGCAGCGCTCGGACTAGCGGGAGTGAGCAGTTCTTC. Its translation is CSARTSGSEQFF.